Below, 25 T cell receptor beta chains from the same sample are listed, as sequenced in a study of T cell responses to AZD1222 COVID-19 vaccine. Data came from immunoSEQ multiplex PCR; TCRdb stores just in-frame clones and leaves some out. The data show under 200,000 clones, 88% seen once. Sequencing was performed on peripheral blood, taken on day 0 of AZD1222 vaccination. The receptors were sampled from an adult in good health.

In this sample, this clone turned up once. V usage is TRBV5-6 and J usage is TRBJ2-2, with TRBD2 matching over 12 bases. V gave up 4 bases and J gave up 5 bases; unmatched junction bases: 6. Germline CDR1 SGHDT, CDR2 YYEEEE. CDR3 size: 16 residues. The CDR3 loop is CASSPRLAGDTGELFF. CDR3 bases: TGTGCCAGCAGCCCGCGACTAGCGGGAGATACCGGGGAGCTGTTTTTT.

This clone has only a few counts. This sequence joins TRBV5-4 and TRBJ2-3, with D possibly matching TRBD1 (6 bases). This CDR3 contains 14 residues. The V gene lost 4 bases and the J gene lost 0 bases, with 9 bases spanning the gap. CDR1 and CDR2 (germline): SGHNT, YYREEE (reference sequence). The CDR3 sequence is CASSQQGSTDTQYF. The CDR3 DNA sequence: TGTGCCAGCAGCCAACAGGGTAGCACAGATACGCAGTATTTT.

The chain combines TRBV12-3 or TRBV12-4 with TRBJ1-4; perhaps TRBD1 as D (6 bases). The CDR3 extends over 13 amino acids. V was shortened by 3 bases and J by 7 bases, with 9 bases between the two germline ends. The CDR3 DNA is TGTGCCAGCAGTTTTCGGACAGCTGAAAAACTGTTTTTT. Protein: CASSFRTAEKLFF.

The chain uses TRBV7-2 and TRBJ1-5; D gene unclear. The length of the CDR3 is 15 residues. Trimming took 1 base from V and 4 from J, leaving 11 bases between them. The V gene's germline CDR1 is SGHTA and CDR2 FQGNSA. The CDR3, as DNA: TGTGCCAGCAGCTTAGGGGGTGACAATAATCAGCCCCAGCATTTT. Its translation: CASSLGGDNNQPQHF.

In its sample, this clone was seen once. The junction does not match germline at one end; this may be a read error. This rearrangement joins TRBV7-6 to TRBJ2-2; 13 bases line up with TRBD2. This CDR3 region has 17 residues. Germline loops: CDR1 SGHVS, CDR2 FNYEAQ. CDR3 sequence (DNA): TGTGCCAGCAGCCGGACCGGGACTAGCGGGAACATCGGGGAGCTGTTTTTT. This sequence encodes CASSRTGTSGNIGELFF.

The V call is TRBV5-4, the J call TRBJ1-1, with a possible D match to TRBD1 (5 bases). Looked up from germline, CDR1 is SGHNT and CDR2 is YYREEE (reference sequence). V dropped 3 bases and J dropped 1 base, with 13 bases sitting between them. The CDR3 length is 15 residues. CDR3: CASSSTVGWNTEAFF. In DNA, the CDR3 is TGTGCCAGCAGCTCGACAGTGGGGTGGAACACTGAAGCTTTCTTT.

This clone has just one count. J is TRBJ2-3 and V is TRBV24-1; TRBD2 matches 7 bases. Germline CDR1 reads KGHDR; CDR2 reads SFDVKD. The CDR3 extends over 16 amino acids. V lost 4 bases and J lost 3; bases outside the gene matches: 9. The DNA of the CDR3 is TGTGCCACCAGTGACCAGTCGGGCGGGGGAACAGATACGCAGTATTTT. Encoded protein: CATSDQSGGGTDTQYF.

The chain couples TRBV7-6 to TRBJ2-1; D possibly corresponds to TRBD2 (7 bases). The CDR3 runs to 15 residues. V was trimmed by 3 bases and J by 4 bases, leaving 13 bases between them. Germline-derived CDR1 and CDR2 are SGHVS and FNYEAQ. The CDR3 region has the DNA TGTGCCAGCAGCTTGGGGGCTAGCGGTTACAATGAGCAGTTCTTC. It is translated as CASSLGASGYNEQFF.

The chain is built from TRBV5-1 and TRBJ1-2; D is perhaps TRBD1 (5 bases). V shed 4 bases and J shed 6 bases, with 19 bases lying between them. This CDR3 has 15 residues. Germline V gene data show CDR1 as SGHRS and CDR2 as YFSETQ. The CDR3 sequence is CASSPNDGPGDGYTF. CDR3 in DNA: TGCGCCAGCAGCCCTAACGACGGGCCGGGGGATGGCTACACCTTC.

The chain couples TRBV2 to TRBJ2-7; possible D gene TRBD2, 5 bases. Trimming took 2 bases from V and 4 from J, leaving 18 bases between them. This CDR3 spans 16 amino acids. Germline V CDR1 and CDR2: SNHLY, FYNNEI. The CDR3 DNA sequence: TGTGCCAGCAGTGAATTGGGCGCCCGGAGAGGGTACGAGCAGTACTTC. It translates to CASSELGARRGYEQYF.

This chain uses TRBV11-1 with TRBJ1-6; possible D gene TRBD1, 5 bases. V dropped 4 bases and J dropped 8 bases, with 9 bases sitting between them. Germline CDR1 is SGHAT and CDR2 is FQDESV (reference sequence). CDR3 length: 13 amino acids. The CDR3 loop is CASSSRGDSPLHF. The CDR3 coding sequence is TGTGCCAGCAGCTCTCGAGGGGATTCACCCCTCCACTTT. The complete variable domain, with remaining parts taken from reference TRBV11-1 and TRBJ1-6, reads EAEVAQSPRYKITEKSQAVAFWCDPISGHATLYWYRQILGQGPELLVQFQDESVVDDSQLPKDRFSAERLKGVDSTLKIQPAELGDSAMYLCASSSRGDSPLHFGNGTRLTVT.

The chain recombines TRBV4-3 with TRBJ1-6; the D is unclear. Trimming shortened V by 3 bases and J by 4 bases, and 13 bases separated the two germline ends. Germline assignment: CDR1 LGHNA and CDR2 YSLEER. The CDR3 length is 16 residues. The CDR3 DNA reads as TGCGCCAGCAGCCAGGCCGCCGGGGTTTATAATTCACCCCTCCACTTT. Encoded protein: CASSQAAGVYNSPLHF.

The chain joins TRBV3-1 (or the pseudogene TRBV3-2) to TRBJ2-1; no firm D call. The CDR3 runs 15 residues. The V gene lost 2 bases and the J gene lost 0 bases, with 8 bases spanning the gap. CDR1 and CDR2 from the germline V gene are LGHDT and YNNKEL (reference sequence). The CDR3 loop is CASSQIRSSYNEQFF. CDR3 DNA sequence: TGTGCCAGCAGCCAAATCCGGAGCTCCTACAATGAGCAGTTCTTC.

As concerns this clone: The sample holds other DNA sequences that translate to the same CDR3. This chain links TRBV7-6 with TRBJ2-3; 8 nucleotides line up with TRBD2. The V segment lost 0 bases and the J segment 3 bases; nucleotides outside the gene matches: 2. CDR3 length: 15 residues. Germline values: CDR1 SGHVS, CDR2 FNYEAQ. The CDR3 here is CASSLARGGTDTQYF. In DNA form, the CDR3 reads TGTGCCAGCAGCTTAGCCCGCGGGGGGACAGATACGCAGTATTTT.

As DNA, the CDR3 is TGTGCCAGCAGCTTAAACAGAACAGATACGCAGTATTTT. It yields the protein CASSLNRTDTQYF. The chain links TRBV7-3 to TRBJ2-3; unclear D gene. Between the trimmed V and J ends, which lost 1 base and 3 bases, there was a span of 5 bases. Germline CDR1 is SGHTA and CDR2 is FQGTGA. CDR3 length: 13 residues. The full variable domain, completed using reference TRBV7-3 and TRBJ2-3, is GAGVSQTPSNKVTEKGKYVELRCDPISGHTALYWYRQSLGQGPEFLIYFQGTGAADDSGLPNDRFFAVRPEGSVSTLKIQRTERGDSAVYLCASSLNRTDTQYFGPGTRLTVL.

The chain combines TRBV5-1 with TRBJ1-1; 9 nucleotides align to TRBD1. The CDR3 length is 16 residues. Germline assignment: CDR1 SGHRS and CDR2 YFSETQ. Germline trimming cut 5 bases from V and 0 bases from J; bases unmatched to any gene: 8. CDR3 residues: CASRLGTGKMNTEAFF. The CDR3, as DNA: TGCGCCAGCAGACTGGGGACAGGGAAAATGAACACTGAAGCTTTCTTT. The full variable domain, completed using reference TRBV5-1 and TRBJ1-1, is KAGVTQTPRYLIKTRGQQVTLSCSPISGHRSVSWYQQTPGQGLQFLFEYFSETQRNKGNFPGRFSGRQFSNSRSEMNVSTLELGDSALYLCASRLGTGKMNTEAFFGQGTRLTVV.

The CDR3 here is CATSDRTSGEQYF. The CDR3 coding sequence is TGTGCCACCAGTGATCGGACTAGCGGGGAGCAGTACTTC. The rearrangement joins TRBV24-1 to TRBJ2-7; 11 bases map to TRBD2. The germline V gene encodes CDR1 KGHDR and CDR2 SFDVKD. This CDR3 region has 13 residues. The V and J ends lost 3 bases and 7 bases, in that order; junction bases with no gene match: 1.

V gene TRBV7-3 combines with J gene TRBJ2-2; 15 bases fit TRBD2. CDR1 SGHTA and CDR2 FQGTGA come from the germline V gene. The CDR3 sequence is 18 residues long. Unmatched junction bases numbered 3, after V lost 1 base and J lost 3 bases. CDR3 loop: CASSLIGTSGRYTGELFF. CDR3 coding DNA: TGTGCCAGCAGCTTAATAGGGACTAGCGGGAGGTACACCGGGGAGCTGTTTTTT.

V is TRBV6-2 or TRBV6-3 and J is TRBJ2-1; possibly TRBD1 for D (5 bases). V lost 0 bases, J lost 3 bases, and 18 bases lay in between. The germline gives CDR1 MNHEY, CDR2 SVGEGT. The CDR3 is 18 residues long. Here the CDR3 DNA reads TGTGCCAGCAGTTACTCGAGATTCCAGGGCGAGGACTACAATGAGCAGTTCTTC. Its protein product is CASSYSRFQGEDYNEQFF.

This chain uses TRBV25-1 with TRBJ2-3; 12 nucleotides match TRBD2. The CDR3 is 16 residues long. The germline V gene encodes CDR1 MGHDK and CDR2 SYGVNS. V shed 2 bases, J shed 2 bases, and the junction held 2 bases outside the gene matches. The CDR3, as DNA: TGTGCCAGCAGTGAAGGGACTAGCGGGTACACAGATACGCAGTATTTT. Translation gives CASSEGTSGYTDTQYF.

In its sample, this clone was seen once. The rearrangement joins TRBV5-5 to TRBJ1-5, with TRBD1 as a possible D gene (5 bases). The CDR3 spans 14 residues. The V end was cut by 4 bases, the J end by 3 bases, with 11 bases between. CDR1 and CDR2 from the germline V gene are SGHKS and YYEKEE (reference sequence). The CDR3 sequence is CASSPTENNQPQHF. The CDR3 nucleotides read TGTGCCAGCAGCCCGACAGAGAACAATCAGCCCCAGCATTTT.

The V and J genes are TRBV19 and TRBJ1-1; tentative D call: TRBD1 (6 bases). CDR1 is LNHDA, CDR2 SQIVND, per germline (reference sequence). The CDR3 covers 13 residues. The germline V and J ends were trimmed by 7 bases and 1 base, with 10 bases remaining between them. CDR3 sequence reads: CASTDRSNTEAFF. The CDR3 coding sequence is TGTGCCAGTACAGACAGGTCGAACACTGAAGCTTTCTTT.

The V and J genes are TRBV19 and TRBJ2-7; TRBD1 matches 10 bases. Trimming took 4 bases from V and 0 from J; bases not matched to a gene: 0. This CDR3 has 14 residues. Per the germline V gene, CDR1 is LNHDA and CDR2 is SQIVND (reference sequence). Here the CDR3 reads CASSRQGASYEQYF. The CDR3 nucleotides read TGTGCCAGTAGTAGACAGGGGGCCTCCTACGAGCAGTACTTC.

This clone was detected once. The chain has TRBV9 and TRBJ2-5; 10 bases are a match to TRBD1. The J segment lost 2 bases and the V segment lost 1 base, leaving 2 bases of the junction unmatched. The CDR3 is 15 amino acids. Germline V CDR1 and CDR2: SGDLS, YYNGEE. The CDR3 reads CASSVWGQGQETQYF. The CDR3 region has the DNA TGTGCCAGCAGCGTATGGGGACAGGGGCAAGAGACCCAGTACTTC.

The table lists this clone with many counts. The chain is built from TRBV3-1 (or the pseudogene TRBV3-2) and TRBJ2-2, with 10 nucleotides matching TRBD1. J was trimmed by 6 bases and V by 0 bases; bases with no gene match: 10. There are 18 residues in the CDR3. CDR1 is LGHDT, CDR2 YNNKEL, per germline (reference sequence). The CDR3 region has the DNA TGTGCCAGCAGCCAAGATCCGGGACAGGGGACTTCGGCCGGGGAGCTGTTTTTT. The encoded protein is CASSQDPGQGTSAGELFF.